This T cell receptor beta chain originates from a study of CD8 T cells in ankylosing spondylitis. General observations from the study: Matched ankylosing spondylitis synovial fluid reportedly showed significant enrichment of disease-linked clones. Among TCR beta sequences, a motif of 7 to 9 highly homologous variants appeared characteristic of ankylosing spondylitis blood. Reports of some motif variants in reactive arthritis synovial fluid and blood predate this one.

Looked up from germline, CDR1 is SGHTA and CDR2 is FQGNSA. V was pared by 3 bases and J by 4 bases, with 12 bases between. The CDR3 loop spans 14 amino acids. This clonotype has more than one count but fewer than ten. Its antigen is not identified. Researchers built TCR beta libraries using quantitative 5'-RACE with molecular barcodes. TCRdb itself ran the 5' RACE reads through MiXCR, one entry per CDR3 protein. The table includes 200,000 to 250,000 distinct CDR3 sequences, about 10% detected once. This TCR came from a male donor with ankylosing spondylitis or in good health (not recorded which). This chain joins TRBV7-2 and TRBJ2-5, with D possibly being TRBD2 (6 bases). The sequenced sample consisted of blood, either unsorted or a sorted T cell fraction (not recorded which). In DNA form, the CDR3 reads TGTGCCAGCAGCTTTTCGGGGGAGCGAGAGACCCAGTACTTC. It codes for CASSFSGERETQYF. Full variable domain (remainder filled in from reference TRBV7-2 and TRBJ2-5): GAGVSQSPSNKVTEKGKDVELRCDPISGHTALYWYRQSLGQGLEFLIYFQGNSAPDKSGLPSDRFSAERTGGSVSTLTIQRTQQEDSAVYLCASSFSGERETQYFGPGTRLLVL.